This record concerns one TCR beta chain sequence. Its specificity is unknown. These data are taken from a study of Graves' ophthalmopathy and Graves' hyperthyroidism. Overall study results and limits: Using a 13-signature model, the authors split ophthalmopathy from stable hyperthyroidism, with approximately 88% sensitivity and about 80% specificity.

RNA transcripts yielded amplified TCR beta CDR3 regions. HTBI-primed first-round RT-PCR preceded second-round multiplex PCR. Each CDR3 protein is one row after TCRdb ran MiXCR on the multiplex PCR reads. The sample includes hundreds of thousands of distinct CDR3 sequences, more than 20% of them seen just once. Per germline, CDR1 LNHNV and CDR2 YYDKDF (reference sequence). The CDR3 is 16 amino acids. The ends were cut back, 2 bases at V and 0 bases at J, with 14 bases in the middle. The sequencing input was peripheral blood. The receptor's source is a woman under 30 with stable Graves' hyperthyroidism. V is TRBV15 and J is TRBJ2-7; D might be TRBD2 (7 bases). The CDR3 DNA reads TGTGCCACCAGCAGAATCGCGGGGGCTAACTCCTACGAGCAGTACTTC. Protein sequence: CATSRIAGANSYEQYF. Full variable domain (rest looked up from reference TRBV15 and TRBJ2-7): DAMVIQNPRYQVTQFGKPVTLSCSQTLNHNVMYWYQQKSSQAPKLLFHYYDKDFNNEADTPDNFQSRRPNTSFCFLDIRSPGLGDTAMYLCATSRIAGANSYEQYFGPGTRLTVT.